These 14 T cell receptor beta chains were all obtained from the same sample, sequenced in a study of blood T cell repertoires in COVID-19. Measured with immunoSEQ multiplex PCR; TCRdb has only the in-frame clones, and not every one. This table holds 85,000 to 95,000 clones, about 86% found once. Sequences were obtained from peripheral blood. These receptors originate from a woman aged 80 or over with acute or convalescent COVID-19.

The V gene is TRBV20-1, the J gene TRBJ1-3; D is unresolved. V lost 6 bases, J lost 4 bases, and 7 bases lay in between. Germline CDR1 and CDR2: DFQATT and SNEGSKA (reference sequence). The CDR3 has 11 amino acids. The CDR3 loop reads CSAAGGNTIYF. DNA of the CDR3: TGCAGTGCCGCGGGCGGAAACACCATATATTTT.

V usage is TRBV6-6 and J usage is TRBJ1-2, with a tentative D call TRBD1 (5 bases). This CDR3 has 14 amino acids. In germline, CDR1 is MNHNY, CDR2 SVGAGI (reference sequence). V lost 4 bases and J lost 7, with 16 bases in between. CDR3 coding DNA: TGTGCCAGCAGTTCTTGGCGGGAAGGGGTTGGCTACACCTTC. Translated: CASSSWREGVGYTF.

The chain uses TRBV12-5 and TRBJ2-5; D gene uncertain. Trimming left V 3 bases short and J 4 bases short, with 3 bases between. Germline CDR1 and CDR2: LGHNT and FRNRAP. The CDR3 spans 11 residues. The DNA of the CDR3 is TGTGCTAGTGGTTTCGGAGAGACCCAGTACTTC. Amino acid sequence: CASGFGETQYF. The variable domain in full, completed from reference TRBV12-5 and TRBJ2-5, reads DARVTQTPRHKVTEMGQEVTMRCQPILGHNTVFWYRQTMMQGLELLAYFRNRAPLDDSGMPKDRFSAEMPDATLATLKIQPSEPRDSAVYFCASGFGETQYFGPGTRLLVL.

The rearrangement uses TRBV28 and TRBJ1-5; 7 nucleotides agree with TRBD1. There are 15 residues in the CDR3. V shed 8 bases, J shed 9 bases, and the junction held 16 bases outside the gene matches. CDR1 is MDHEN, CDR2 SYDVKM, per germline. Here the CDR3 DNA reads TGTGCCAGCCGACCCCAGGGGGTCTGGGGCGGGCCCCAGCATTTT. It yields the protein CASRPQGVWGGPQHF.

The chain employs TRBV7-9 and TRBJ1-3, with D perhaps matching TRBD1 (5 bases). Trimming pared 5 bases from V and 0 bases from J, leaving 20 bases between. The CDR3 sequence is 18 residues long. Germline V gene sequence: CDR1 SEHNR, CDR2 FQNEAQ (reference sequence). CDR3: CASSDGFGGDRSGNTIYF. The CDR3 region has the DNA TGTGCCAGCAGCGACGGGTTTGGGGGGGACCGCTCTGGAAACACCATATATTTT.

This chain links TRBV10-3 with TRBJ2-5; the match to TRBD1 covers 7 bases. Trimming removed 5 bases from V and 5 bases from J; junction bases left unmatched: 5. The germline V gene encodes CDR1 ENHRY and CDR2 SYGVKD. The length of the CDR3 is 13 residues. In nucleotides, the CDR3 is TGTGCCATCAGTCGACAGGGTCAGGAGACCCAGTACTTC. The encoded protein is CAISRQGQETQYF.

This clone was seen only once. The chain joins TRBV11-3 to TRBJ1-2; 9 bases line up with TRBD1. V dropped 4 bases and J dropped 7; count of bases not matched to a gene: 7. Germline V gene data show CDR1 as SGHNT and CDR2 as YENEEA. The CDR3 consists of 14 residues. As DNA, the CDR3 is TGTGCCAGCAGCTACGGACAGGGGACGAGTGGCTACACCTTC. Its protein is CASSYGQGTSGYTF.

The J gene is TRBJ1-6, the V gene TRBV11-2; TRBD1 might be the D (6 bases). The V and J ends lost 3 bases and 13 bases respectively, with 10 bases between them. Looked up from germline, CDR1 is SGHAT and CDR2 is FQNNGV. The CDR3 is 12 residues long. This CDR3 is CASSLPRGPLHF. As DNA, the CDR3 is TGTGCCAGCAGCTTGCCCAGGGGCCCCCTCCACTTT.

The chain joins TRBV5-6 to TRBJ2-7; perhaps TRBD1 as D (6 bases). The germline V gene has CDR1 SGHDT and CDR2 YYEEEE. This CDR3 comprises 11 residues. V was shortened by 4 bases and J by 7 bases, with 9 bases between the two germline ends. In DNA form, the CDR3 reads TGTGCCAGCAGCAGAGGACAGGAGCAGTACTTC. Translated: CASSRGQEQYF.

The chain joins TRBV29-1 to TRBJ2-7; possibly TRBD1 for D (6 bases). V dropped 1 base and J dropped 3 bases, with 7 bases sitting between them. Germline V lookup: CDR1 SQVTM, CDR2 ANQGSEA. This CDR3 is built from 12 residues. CDR3 bases: TGCAGCGTTGAAGTGGACAGCTACGAGCAGTACTTC. Translating gives CSVEVDSYEQYF.

The chain is built from TRBV18 and TRBJ1-5; no definite D call. The CDR3 consists of 13 residues. Trimming shortened V by 4 bases and J by 5 bases, and 9 bases separated the two germline ends. The V gene's germline CDR1 is KGHSH and CDR2 LQKENI. CDR3 nucleotides: TGTGCCAGCTCACTGAACCAGGATCAGCCCCAGCATTTT. Amino acids: CASSLNQDQPQHF.

The rearrangement joins TRBV4-1 to TRBJ1-6; 7 nucleotides match TRBD1. CDR3 length: 13 amino acids. Germline assignment: CDR1 MGHRA and CDR2 YSYEKL. Trimming cost V 8 bases and J 6 bases; bases outside gene matches: 4. Written as DNA, the CDR3 is TGCGCCAGCCGGACAGGACTTAATTCACCCCTCCACTTT. This codes for CASRTGLNSPLHF.

The V call is TRBV18, the J call TRBJ1-6; D unresolved. V shed 2 bases and J shed 8 bases, with 7 bases lying between them. Germline values: CDR1 KGHSH, CDR2 LQKENI. CDR3 size: 13 residues. DNA of the CDR3: TGTGCCAGCTCACCATTTCAGGATTCACCCCTCCACTTT. As protein: CASSPFQDSPLHF.

This clone was seen just once. V usage is TRBV18 and J usage is TRBJ2-6; TRBD2 is a possible D gene (5 bases). V was trimmed by 4 bases and J by 4 bases, leaving 20 bases between them. This CDR3 has 18 amino acids. Germline CDR1 is KGHSH and CDR2 is LQKENI. The CDR3 reads CASSLPLASQRGANVLTF. The CDR3 DNA follows: TGTGCCAGCTCACTCCCCCTGGCTTCGCAGCGGGGGGCCAACGTCCTGACTTTC.